The next 21 T cell receptor beta chains were all read from a single sample in a study of blood T cell repertoires in COVID-19 (dated by TCRdb to 2018 to 2021). Libraries were constructed by the immunoSEQ multiplex PCR assay. This is the immuneACCESS table as TCRdb keeps it, with only in-frame sequences that have V and J called. A part of the clones is gone; compared with another copy, unresolved V genes explain less than half, and the rest is unexplained. The sample profile shows some 120,000 clones; about 85% of them were found once. The top ten constitute over 20% of the sample. The sequenced material came from peripheral blood. These receptors all stem from an elderly woman with acute or convalescent COVID-19.

The V gene is TRBV6-5, the J gene TRBJ1-1, with D tentatively TRBD1 (5 bases). Germline assignment: CDR1 MNHEY and CDR2 SVGAGI. This CDR3 is built from 11 residues. V dropped 6 bases and J dropped 11 bases, with 13 bases sitting between them. CDR3 nucleotide sequence: TGTGCCAGCAGCACCGGGACTGGGGCTTTCTTT. Its protein is CASSTGTGAFF.

This sequence joins TRBV12-5 and TRBJ1-1; 10 positions agree with TRBD1. J gave up 4 bases and V 5 bases, and 7 bases lay outside the gene matches. Germline values: CDR1 LGHNT, CDR2 FRNRAP. The CDR3 length is 15 residues. The CDR3 coding sequence is TGTGCTAGTGGTCCCGCGGGACAGGGGTTCACTGAAGCTTTCTTT. This sequence encodes CASGPAGQGFTEAFF.

This rearrangement joins TRBV11-3 to TRBJ2-1; 13 bases fit TRBD2. J was trimmed by 6 bases and V by 5 bases; bases with no gene match: 1. This CDR3 comprises 14 residues. Germline loops: CDR1 SGHNT, CDR2 YENEEA. The CDR3, as DNA: TGTGCCAGCAGCCGGACTAGCGGGGGCAATGAGCAGTTCTTC. This sequence encodes CASSRTSGGNEQFF.

The CDR3 coding sequence is TGCGCCAGCAGCCAGCTAGCGGGGGGGCACAATGAGCAGTTCTTC. Its translation is CASSQLAGGHNEQFF. The chain combines TRBV4-1 with TRBJ2-1; 12 nucleotides align to TRBD2. V was pared by 3 bases and J by 5 bases, with 2 bases of the junction left unmatched. The CDR3 sequence is 15 residues long. The germline V gene encodes CDR1 MGHRA and CDR2 YSYEKL.

The V and J genes are TRBV29-1 and TRBJ2-3; D is perhaps TRBD1 (6 bases). The V gene lost 6 bases and the J gene lost 1 base, with 17 bases spanning the gap. The CDR3 runs 15 residues. Per germline, CDR1 SQVTM and CDR2 ANQGSEA. CDR3 in DNA: TGCAGCGTGCCAGGGGACGGAAGAGGCACAGATACGCAGTATTTT. Translating gives CSVPGDGRGTDTQYF.

This clone has a single count. The chain recombines TRBV19 with TRBJ2-2, with D perhaps TRBD1 (6 bases). CDR3 size: 15 residues. CDR1 is LNHDA, CDR2 SQIVND, per germline (reference sequence). V was trimmed by 1 base and J by 0 bases, leaving 6 bases between them. The CDR3 spells CASSIGQANTGELFF. The CDR3 region has the DNA TGTGCCAGTAGTATAGGACAGGCGAACACCGGGGAGCTGTTTTTT.

The V gene is TRBV5-4, the J gene TRBJ2-2; 14 nucleotides match TRBD2. J was trimmed by 6 bases and V by 3 bases; bases with no gene match: 7. The length of the CDR3 is 17 residues. Per the germline V gene, CDR1 is SGHNT and CDR2 is YYREEE (reference sequence). This CDR3 is CASSSRLAGGLAGELFF. In nucleotides, the CDR3 is TGTGCCAGCAGCTCACGACTAGCGGGGGGGCTTGCCGGGGAGCTGTTTTTT.

The chain recombines TRBV5-1 with TRBJ2-1, with TRBD2 identical over 7 bases. CDR3 length: 17 residues. CDR1 SGHRS and CDR2 YFSETQ come from the germline V gene. J was trimmed by 3 bases and V by 1 base; bases with no gene match: 10. The CDR3 nucleotides read TGCGCCAGCAGCTTGATGGGGGAGGGAGTCGGCTACAATGAGCAGTTCTTC. Translation gives CASSLMGEGVGYNEQFF.

V usage is TRBV5-1 and J usage is TRBJ1-2; D might be TRBD1 (6 bases). The CDR3 consists of 14 residues. Trimming took 5 bases from V and 4 from J, leaving 15 bases between them. CDR1 and CDR2 from the germline V gene are SGHRS and YFSETQ. The CDR3 nucleotides read TGCGCCAGCAGTCCCCGACAGGATGGCTATGGCTACACCTTC. As protein: CASSPRQDGYGYTF.

The chain couples TRBV20-1 to TRBJ1-1, with D tentatively TRBD1 (6 bases). V lost 3 bases and J 2 bases, leaving 13 bases between the germline ends. The CDR3 has 14 amino acids. Germline CDR1 and CDR2: DFQATT and SNEGSKA (reference sequence). The CDR3 DNA follows: TGCAGTGCTAGTAGGACAGAACTTAACACTGAAGCTTTCTTT. Amino acids: CSASRTELNTEAFF.

This clone has a single count. The chain links TRBV7-2 to TRBJ2-2, with 9 bases matching TRBD2. The V gene's germline CDR1 is SGHTA and CDR2 FQGNSA. This CDR3 region has 16 residues. V dropped 2 bases and J dropped 5; count of bases not matched to a gene: 6. CDR3 nucleotides: TGTGCCAGCAGCTTACAAGCGGGGGGTCGTACCGGGGAGCTGTTTTTT. Its translation is CASSLQAGGRTGELFF.

The rearrangement joins TRBV11-3 to TRBJ2-1; 9 bases fit TRBD1. The CDR3 spans 15 residues. Germline trimming cut 4 bases from V and 2 bases from J; bases unmatched to any gene: 3. The V gene's germline CDR1 is SGHNT and CDR2 YENEEA. The CDR3 nucleotides read TGTGCCAGCAGCTCCGGACAGGGGACCTACAATGAGCAGTTCTTC. Residues: CASSSGQGTYNEQFF.

The V call is TRBV5-1, the J call TRBJ2-5, with TRBD1 matching over 10 bases. This CDR3 spans 14 amino acids. Unmatched junction bases numbered 3, after V lost 4 bases and J lost 3 bases. From germline, CDR1 is SGHRS and CDR2 YFSETQ. The CDR3 bases are TGCGCCAGCAGCGTTGGGACAGGGGAAGAGACCCAGTACTTC. Protein sequence: CASSVGTGEETQYF.

This chain joins TRBV6-5 and TRBJ2-5, with TRBD1 identical over 7 bases. V was clipped by 0 bases and J by 5 bases; unmatched bases: 9. The germline CDR1 and CDR2 sequences are MNHEY and SVGAGI. The CDR3 runs 16 residues. This chain's CDR3 is CASSYSGRGSPETQYF. Here the CDR3 DNA reads TGTGCCAGCAGTTACTCAGGCAGGGGGTCCCCCGAGACCCAGTACTTC.

The rearrangement joins TRBV15 to TRBJ2-7, with D possibly matching TRBD1 (5 bases). V gave up 1 base and J gave up 3 bases, with 10 bases separating them. From germline, CDR1 is LNHNV and CDR2 YYDKDF (reference sequence). The CDR3 is 14 residues long. The chain's CDR3 is CATSRVDSRYEQYF. CDR3 coding DNA: TGTGCCACCAGCAGAGTCGACAGCCGCTACGAGCAGTACTTC.

This clone was counted a single time. V usage is TRBV3-1 (or the pseudogene TRBV3-2) and J usage is TRBJ2-5; weak D call: TRBD2 (5 bases). Trimming took 8 bases from V and 4 from J, leaving 11 bases between them. Germline V CDR1 and CDR2: LGHDT, YNNKEL (reference sequence). This CDR3 spans 12 amino acids. CDR3 sequence (DNA): TGTGCCAGCGAGGGTCGCCCAGAGACCCAGTACTTC. Amino acid sequence: CASEGRPETQYF.

The chain links TRBV25-1 to TRBJ1-2; 7 bases line up with TRBD1. The ends lost 8 bases at V and 1 base at J; junction bases unmatched: 4. The CDR3 length is 13 residues. Germline CDR1 and CDR2: MGHDK and SYGVNS. DNA for the CDR3: TGTGCCAGCTCGACAGGGATTAACTATGGCTACACCTTC. Translation: CASSTGINYGYTF.

The rearrangement uses TRBV4-1 and TRBJ2-1, with a possible D match to TRBD2 (5 bases). The CDR3 consists of 13 residues. V lost 2 bases and J 5 bases, leaving 7 bases between the germline ends. In germline, CDR1 is MGHRA, CDR2 YSYEKL. The CDR3 region is CASSQPGNNEQFF. DNA of the CDR3: TGCGCCAGCAGCCAACCGGGGAACAATGAGCAGTTCTTC.

This clone was detected only a few times. The V call is TRBV28, the J call TRBJ1-5; no firm D call. CDR1 is MDHEN and CDR2 is SYDVKM in the germline V gene. This CDR3 comprises 14 residues. V lost 8 bases to trimming and J lost 0 bases, with 11 bases between them. The CDR3 DNA reads as TGTGCCAGCCGGGGAGGAATTAGCAATCAGCCCCAGCATTTT. It is translated as CASRGGISNQPQHF.

This chain uses TRBV7-2 with TRBJ1-2, with a possible D match to TRBD1 (5 bases). This CDR3 is 15 amino acids long. Trimming pared 1 base from V and 6 bases from J, leaving 15 bases between. Germline V gene lookup returns CDR1 SGHTA and CDR2 FQGNSA. The CDR3 DNA follows: TGTGCCAGCAGCTTAGATAAGACAGTCAATCATGGCTACACCTTC. Amino acids: CASSLDKTVNHGYTF.

The V gene is TRBV3-1 (or the pseudogene TRBV3-2), the J gene TRBJ2-1; 9 bases map to TRBD1. CDR3 length: 16 residues. V lost 4 bases and J lost 5; bases outside the gene matches: 9. From germline, CDR1 is LGHDT and CDR2 YNNKEL (reference sequence). The CDR3 DNA is TGTGCCAGCAGCCTTTCCGACGGGACAGGGAACAATGAGCAGTTCTTC. Protein sequence: CASSLSDGTGNNEQFF.